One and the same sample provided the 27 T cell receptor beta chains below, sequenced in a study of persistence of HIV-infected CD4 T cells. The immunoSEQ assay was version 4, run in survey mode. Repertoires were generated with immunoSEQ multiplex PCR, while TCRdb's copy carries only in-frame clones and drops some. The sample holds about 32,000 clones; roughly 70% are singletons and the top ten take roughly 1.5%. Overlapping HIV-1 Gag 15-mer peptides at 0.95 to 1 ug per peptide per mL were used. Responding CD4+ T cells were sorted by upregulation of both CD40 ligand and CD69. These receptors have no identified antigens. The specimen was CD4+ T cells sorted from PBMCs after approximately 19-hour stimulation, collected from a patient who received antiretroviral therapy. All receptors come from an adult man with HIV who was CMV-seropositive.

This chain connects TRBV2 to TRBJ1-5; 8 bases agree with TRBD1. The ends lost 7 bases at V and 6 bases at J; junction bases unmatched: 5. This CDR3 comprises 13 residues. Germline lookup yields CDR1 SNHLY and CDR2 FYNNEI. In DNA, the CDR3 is TGTGCCAGCAAGGACAGGGTTGGTCAGCCCCAGCATTTT. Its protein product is CASKDRVGQPQHF.

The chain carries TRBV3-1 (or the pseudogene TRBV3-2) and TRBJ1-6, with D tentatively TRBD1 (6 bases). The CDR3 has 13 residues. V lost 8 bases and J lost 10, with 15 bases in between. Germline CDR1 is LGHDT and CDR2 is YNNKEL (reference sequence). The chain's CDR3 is CASGSRGGSPLHF. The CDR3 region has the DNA TGTGCCAGCGGAAGTAGAGGGGGATCACCCCTCCACTTT.

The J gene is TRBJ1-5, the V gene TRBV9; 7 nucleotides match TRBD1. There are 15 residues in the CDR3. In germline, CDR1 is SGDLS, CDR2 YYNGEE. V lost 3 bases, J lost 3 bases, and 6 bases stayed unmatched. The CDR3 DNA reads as TGTGCCAGCAGCGCGCTTGGACAGGTCAATCAGCCCCAGCATTTT. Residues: CASSALGQVNQPQHF.

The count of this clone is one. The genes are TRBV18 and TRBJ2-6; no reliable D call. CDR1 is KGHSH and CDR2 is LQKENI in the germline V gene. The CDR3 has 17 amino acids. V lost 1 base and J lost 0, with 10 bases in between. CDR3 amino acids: CASSPLTSRSGANVLTF. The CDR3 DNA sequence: TGTGCCAGCTCACCACTGACAAGCCGCTCTGGGGCCAACGTCCTGACTTTC.

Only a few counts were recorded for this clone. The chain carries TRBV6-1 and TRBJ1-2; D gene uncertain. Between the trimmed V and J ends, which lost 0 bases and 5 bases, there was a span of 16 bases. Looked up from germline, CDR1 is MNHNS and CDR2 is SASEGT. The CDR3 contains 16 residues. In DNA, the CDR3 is TGTGCCAGCAGTGAAGCGCTCTCGGGAAAGAGGTATGGCTACACCTTC. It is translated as CASSEALSGKRYGYTF.

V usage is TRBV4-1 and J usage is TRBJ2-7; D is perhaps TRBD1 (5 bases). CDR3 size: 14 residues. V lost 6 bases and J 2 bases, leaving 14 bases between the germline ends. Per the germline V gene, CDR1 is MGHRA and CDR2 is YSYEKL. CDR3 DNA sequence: TGCGCCAGCAGTAACTCCGACAGCCCCTACGAGCAGTACTTC. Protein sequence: CASSNSDSPYEQYF.

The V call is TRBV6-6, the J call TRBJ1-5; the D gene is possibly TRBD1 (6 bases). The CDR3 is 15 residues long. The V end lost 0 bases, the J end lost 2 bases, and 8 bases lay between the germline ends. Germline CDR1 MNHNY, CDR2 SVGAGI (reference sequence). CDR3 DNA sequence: TGTGCCAGCAGTTACTCAGCAGGGGGCAATCAGCCCCAGCATTTT. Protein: CASSYSAGGNQPQHF.

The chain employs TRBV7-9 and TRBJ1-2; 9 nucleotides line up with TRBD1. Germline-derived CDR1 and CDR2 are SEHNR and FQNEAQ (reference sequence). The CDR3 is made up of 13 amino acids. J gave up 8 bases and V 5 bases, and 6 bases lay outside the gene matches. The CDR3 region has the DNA TGTGCCAGCAGCCATACAGGGGGCCACGGCTACACCTTC. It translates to CASSHTGGHGYTF.

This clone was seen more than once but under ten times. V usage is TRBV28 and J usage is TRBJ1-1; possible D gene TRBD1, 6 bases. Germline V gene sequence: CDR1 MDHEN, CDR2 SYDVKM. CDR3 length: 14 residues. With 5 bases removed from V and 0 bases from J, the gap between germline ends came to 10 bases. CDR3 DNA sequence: TGTGCCAGCAGTCCGGGGGCGATGAACACTGAAGCTTTCTTT. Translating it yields CASSPGAMNTEAFF.

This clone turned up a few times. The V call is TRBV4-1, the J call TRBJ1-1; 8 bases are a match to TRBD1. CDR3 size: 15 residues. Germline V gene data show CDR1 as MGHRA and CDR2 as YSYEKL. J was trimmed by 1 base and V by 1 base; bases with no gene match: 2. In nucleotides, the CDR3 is TGCGCCAGCAGCCAAGCGGGGACAGGGAACACTGAAGCTTTCTTT. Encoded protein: CASSQAGTGNTEAFF.

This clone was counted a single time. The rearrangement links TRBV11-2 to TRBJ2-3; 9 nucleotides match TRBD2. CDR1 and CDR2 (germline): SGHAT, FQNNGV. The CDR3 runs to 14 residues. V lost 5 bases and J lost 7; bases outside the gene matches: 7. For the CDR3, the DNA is TGTGCCAGCAGCCCGGAGCGGGGGGCCAATACGCAGTATTTT. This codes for CASSPERGANTQYF.

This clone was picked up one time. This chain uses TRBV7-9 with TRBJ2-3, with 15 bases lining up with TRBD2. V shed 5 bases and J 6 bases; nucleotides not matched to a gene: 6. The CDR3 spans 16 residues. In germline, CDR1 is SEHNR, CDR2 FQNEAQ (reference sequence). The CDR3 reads CASSPGLAGGPDTQYF. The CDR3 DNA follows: TGTGCCAGCAGCCCCGGACTAGCGGGGGGGCCGGATACGCAGTATTTT.

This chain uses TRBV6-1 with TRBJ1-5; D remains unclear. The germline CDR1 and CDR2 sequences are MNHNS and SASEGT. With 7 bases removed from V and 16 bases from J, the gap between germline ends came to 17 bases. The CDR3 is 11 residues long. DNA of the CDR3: TGTGCCAGCATTGGGGAATCCGCCCCCCATTTT. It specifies CASIGESAPHF.

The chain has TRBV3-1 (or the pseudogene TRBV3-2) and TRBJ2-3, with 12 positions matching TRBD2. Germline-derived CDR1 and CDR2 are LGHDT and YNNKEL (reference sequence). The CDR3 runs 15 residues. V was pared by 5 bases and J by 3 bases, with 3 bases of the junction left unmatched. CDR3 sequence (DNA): TGTGCCAGCAGCTTGACTAGCGGGGGAACAGATACGCAGTATTTT. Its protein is CASSLTSGGTDTQYF.

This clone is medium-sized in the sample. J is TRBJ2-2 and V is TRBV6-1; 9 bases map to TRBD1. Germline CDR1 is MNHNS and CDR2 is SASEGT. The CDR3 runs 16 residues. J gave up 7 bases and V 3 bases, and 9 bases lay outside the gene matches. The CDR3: CASSEGRDREGGELFF. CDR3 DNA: TGTGCCAGCAGTGAGGGGCGGGACAGGGAAGGCGGGGAGCTGTTTTTT.

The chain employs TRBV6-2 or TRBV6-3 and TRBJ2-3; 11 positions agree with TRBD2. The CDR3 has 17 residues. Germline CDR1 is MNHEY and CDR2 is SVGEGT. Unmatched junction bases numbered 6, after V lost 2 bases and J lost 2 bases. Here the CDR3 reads CASSYLAGGTFTDTQYF. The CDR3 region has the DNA TGTGCCAGCAGTTACCTAGCGGGGGGCACTTTCACAGATACGCAGTATTTT.

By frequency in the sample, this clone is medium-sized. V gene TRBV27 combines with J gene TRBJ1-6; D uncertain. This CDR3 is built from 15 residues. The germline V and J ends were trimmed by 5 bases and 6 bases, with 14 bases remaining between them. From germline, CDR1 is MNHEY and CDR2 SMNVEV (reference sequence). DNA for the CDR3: TGTGCCAGCAGTCCGCTGGCGGCACCTAATTCACCCCTCCACTTT. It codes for CASSPLAAPNSPLHF.

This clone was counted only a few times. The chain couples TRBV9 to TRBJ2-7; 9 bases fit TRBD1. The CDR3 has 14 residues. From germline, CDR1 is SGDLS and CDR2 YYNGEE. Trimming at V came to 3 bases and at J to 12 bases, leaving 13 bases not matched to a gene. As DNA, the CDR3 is TGTGCCAGCAGCGCCGGACAGGGGTCAGTCCTCTTGTACTTC. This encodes CASSAGQGSVLLYF.

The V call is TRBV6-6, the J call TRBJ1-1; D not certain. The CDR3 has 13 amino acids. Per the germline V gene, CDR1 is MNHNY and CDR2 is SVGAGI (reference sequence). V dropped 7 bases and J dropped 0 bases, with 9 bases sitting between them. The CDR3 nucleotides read TGTGCCAGCACCTTACAGATGAACACTGAAGCTTTCTTT. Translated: CASTLQMNTEAFF.

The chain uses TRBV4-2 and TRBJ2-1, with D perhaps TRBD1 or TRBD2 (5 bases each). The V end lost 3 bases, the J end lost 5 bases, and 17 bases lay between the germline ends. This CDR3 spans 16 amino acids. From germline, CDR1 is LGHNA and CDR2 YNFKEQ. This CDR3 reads CASSQGTVSSHNEQFF. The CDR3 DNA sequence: TGTGCCAGCAGCCAGGGGACGGTCAGCAGCCACAATGAGCAGTTCTTC.

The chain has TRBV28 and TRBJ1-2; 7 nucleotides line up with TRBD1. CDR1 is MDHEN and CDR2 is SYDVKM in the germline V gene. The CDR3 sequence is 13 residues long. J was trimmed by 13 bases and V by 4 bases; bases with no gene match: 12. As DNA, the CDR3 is TGTGCCAGCAGTTCGTCGGACAGGACGTTCGGCACCTTC. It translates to CASSSSDRTFGTF.

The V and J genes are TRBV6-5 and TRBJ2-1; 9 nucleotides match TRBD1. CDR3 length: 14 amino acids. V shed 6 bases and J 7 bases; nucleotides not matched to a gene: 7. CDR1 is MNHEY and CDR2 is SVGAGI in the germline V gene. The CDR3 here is CASRTGTGINEQFF. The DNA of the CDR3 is TGTGCCAGCAGGACCGGGACAGGGATTAATGAGCAGTTCTTC.

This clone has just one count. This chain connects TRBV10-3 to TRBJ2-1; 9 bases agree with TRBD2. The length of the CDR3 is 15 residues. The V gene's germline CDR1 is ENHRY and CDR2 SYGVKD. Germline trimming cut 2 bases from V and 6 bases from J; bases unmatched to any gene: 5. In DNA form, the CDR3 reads TGTGCCATCAGTGAGGACAGCGGGGGGTCCAATGAGCAGTTCTTC. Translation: CAISEDSGGSNEQFF.

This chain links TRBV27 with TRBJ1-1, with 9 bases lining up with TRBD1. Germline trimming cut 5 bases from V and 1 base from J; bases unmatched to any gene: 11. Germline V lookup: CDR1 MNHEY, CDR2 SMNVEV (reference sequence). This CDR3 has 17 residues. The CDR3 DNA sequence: TGTGCCAGCAGTCCGACCGGGACAGGGCGGGCGAACACTGAAGCTTTCTTT. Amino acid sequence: CASSPTGTGRANTEAFF.

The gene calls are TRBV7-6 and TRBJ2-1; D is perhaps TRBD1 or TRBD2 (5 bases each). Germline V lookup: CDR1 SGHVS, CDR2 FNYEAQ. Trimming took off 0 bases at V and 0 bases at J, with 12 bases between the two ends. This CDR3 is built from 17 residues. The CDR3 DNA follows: TGTGCCAGCAGCTTAGCGGGACGGTCGAGCTCCTACAATGAGCAGTTCTTC. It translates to CASSLAGRSSSYNEQFF.

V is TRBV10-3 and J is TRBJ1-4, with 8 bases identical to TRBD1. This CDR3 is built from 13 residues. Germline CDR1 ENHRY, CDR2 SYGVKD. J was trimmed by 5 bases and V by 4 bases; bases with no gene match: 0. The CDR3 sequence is CAISGTGNEKLFF. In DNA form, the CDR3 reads TGTGCCATCAGTGGGACAGGGAATGAAAAACTGTTTTTT.

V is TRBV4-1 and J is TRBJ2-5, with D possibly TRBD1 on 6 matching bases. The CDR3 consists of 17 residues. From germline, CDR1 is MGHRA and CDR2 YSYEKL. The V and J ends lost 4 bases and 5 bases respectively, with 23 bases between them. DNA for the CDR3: TGCGCCAGCAGCCTCCAACTCGGACAGAGCGTGAGGGAGACCCAGTACTTC. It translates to CASSLQLGQSVRETQYF.